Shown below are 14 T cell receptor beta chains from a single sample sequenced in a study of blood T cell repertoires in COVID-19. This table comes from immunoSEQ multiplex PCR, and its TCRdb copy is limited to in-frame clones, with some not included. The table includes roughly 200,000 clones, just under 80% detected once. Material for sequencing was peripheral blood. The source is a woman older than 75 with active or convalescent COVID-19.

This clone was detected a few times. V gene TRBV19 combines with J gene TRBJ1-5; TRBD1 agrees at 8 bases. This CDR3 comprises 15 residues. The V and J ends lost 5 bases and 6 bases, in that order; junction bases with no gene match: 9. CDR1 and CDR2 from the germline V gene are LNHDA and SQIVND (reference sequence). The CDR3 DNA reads TGTGCCAGTAGTGATTACAGGGGGACCTTTCAGCCCCAGCATTTT. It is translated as CASSDYRGTFQPQHF.

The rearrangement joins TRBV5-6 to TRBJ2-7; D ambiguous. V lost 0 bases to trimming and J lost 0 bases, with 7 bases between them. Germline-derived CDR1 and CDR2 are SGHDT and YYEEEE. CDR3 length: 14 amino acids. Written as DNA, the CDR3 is TGTGCCAGCAGCTTGGTGGGCGCCTCCTACGAGCAGTACTTC. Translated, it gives CASSLVGASYEQYF.

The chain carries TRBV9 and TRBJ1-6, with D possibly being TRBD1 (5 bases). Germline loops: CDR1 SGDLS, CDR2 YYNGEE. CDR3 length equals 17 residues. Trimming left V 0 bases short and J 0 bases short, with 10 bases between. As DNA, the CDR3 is TGTGCCAGCAGCGTAGCTACAGGTCACTCCTATAATTCACCCCTCCACTTT. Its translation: CASSVATGHSYNSPLHF.

The CDR3 DNA is TGTGCCAGCAGCCAGGACAGGTTTCTGGATACGCAGTATTTT. Translation gives CASSQDRFLDTQYF. The chain joins TRBV7-2 to TRBJ2-3, with 7 bases matching TRBD1. CDR1 and CDR2 from the germline V gene are SGHTA and FQGNSA. The CDR3 spans 14 residues. The V gene end was trimmed by 5 bases and the J gene end by 6 bases; junction bases not matched to a gene: 8. The full variable domain, in which reference TRBV7-2 and TRBJ2-3 provide the parts outside the CDR3, is GAGVSQSPSNKVTEKGKDVELRCDPISGHTALYWYRQSLGQGLEFLIYFQGNSAPDKSGLPSDRFSAERTGGSVSTLTIQRTQQEDSAVYLCASSQDRFLDTQYFGPGTRLTVL.

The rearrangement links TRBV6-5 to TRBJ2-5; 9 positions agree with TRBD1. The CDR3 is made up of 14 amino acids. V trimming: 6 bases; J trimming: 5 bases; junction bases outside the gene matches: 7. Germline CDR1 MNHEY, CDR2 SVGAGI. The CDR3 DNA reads TGTGCCAGCAGGGGGACAGGGTCTTATGAGACCCAGTACTTC. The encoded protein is CASRGTGSYETQYF.

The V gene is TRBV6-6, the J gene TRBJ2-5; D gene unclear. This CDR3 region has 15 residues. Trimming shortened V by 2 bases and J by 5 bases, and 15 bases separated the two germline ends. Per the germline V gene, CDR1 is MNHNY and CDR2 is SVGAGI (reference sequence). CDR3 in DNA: TGTGCCAGCAGTTACGTTTGGATTATGAGGGAGACCCAGTACTTC. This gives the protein CASSYVWIMRETQYF.

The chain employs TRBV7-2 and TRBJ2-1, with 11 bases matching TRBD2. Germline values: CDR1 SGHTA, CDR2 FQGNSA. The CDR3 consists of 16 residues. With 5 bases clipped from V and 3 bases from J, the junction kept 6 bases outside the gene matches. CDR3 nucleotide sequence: TGTGCCAGCAGCGAATTAGCGGGGGGGGTCTACAATGAGCAGTTCTTC. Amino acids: CASSELAGGVYNEQFF.

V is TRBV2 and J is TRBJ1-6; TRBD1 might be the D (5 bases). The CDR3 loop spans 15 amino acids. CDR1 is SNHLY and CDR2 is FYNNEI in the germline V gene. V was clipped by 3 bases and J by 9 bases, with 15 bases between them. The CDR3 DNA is TGTGCCAGCAGTGAGGACATACGGGAGGGTTCACCCCTCCACTTT. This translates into CASSEDIREGSPLHF.

CDR3 nucleotide sequence: TGTGCCAGCAGTGAAGTACGGAACTATGGCTACACCTTC. Translation gives CASSEVRNYGYTF. The V gene is TRBV6-1, the J gene TRBJ1-2; the D is unclear. Germline CDR1 MNHNS, CDR2 SASEGT. This CDR3 is 13 amino acids long. Trimming took off 1 base at V and 2 bases at J, with 5 bases between the two ends.

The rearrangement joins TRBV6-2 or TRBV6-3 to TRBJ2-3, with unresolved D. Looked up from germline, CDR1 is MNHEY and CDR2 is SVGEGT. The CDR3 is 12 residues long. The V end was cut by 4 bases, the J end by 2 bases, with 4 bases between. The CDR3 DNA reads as TGTGCCAGCAGTTCCCTCACAGATACGCAGTATTTT. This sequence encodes CASSSLTDTQYF.

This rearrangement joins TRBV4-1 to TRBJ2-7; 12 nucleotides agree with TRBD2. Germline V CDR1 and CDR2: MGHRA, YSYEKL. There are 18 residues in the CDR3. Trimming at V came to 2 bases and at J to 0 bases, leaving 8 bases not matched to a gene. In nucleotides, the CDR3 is TGCGCCAGCAGCCAATCTACTAGCGGGGGGCACAGCTCCTACGAGCAGTACTTC. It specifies CASSQSTSGGHSSYEQYF.

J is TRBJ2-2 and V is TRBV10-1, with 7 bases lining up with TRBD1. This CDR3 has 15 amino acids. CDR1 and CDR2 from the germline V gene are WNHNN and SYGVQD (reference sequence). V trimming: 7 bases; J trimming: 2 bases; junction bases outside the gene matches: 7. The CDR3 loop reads CASNTGTDNTGELFF. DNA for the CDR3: TGCGCCAGCAATACCGGGACAGATAACACCGGGGAGCTGTTTTTT.

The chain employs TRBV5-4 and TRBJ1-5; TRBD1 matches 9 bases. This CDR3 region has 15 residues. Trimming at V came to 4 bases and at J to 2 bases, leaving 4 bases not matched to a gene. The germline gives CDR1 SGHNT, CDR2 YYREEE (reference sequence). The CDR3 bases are TGTGCCAGCAGCGAACAGGGGGCGGGCAATCAGCCCCAGCATTTT. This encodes CASSEQGAGNQPQHF.

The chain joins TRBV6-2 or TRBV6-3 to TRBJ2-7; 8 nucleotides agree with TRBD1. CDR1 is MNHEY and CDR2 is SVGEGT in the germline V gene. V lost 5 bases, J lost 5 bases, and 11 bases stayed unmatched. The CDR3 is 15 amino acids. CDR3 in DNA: TGTGCCAGCAGTCCAATTCGGACAGGGACGAACGAGCAGTACTTC. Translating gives CASSPIRTGTNEQYF.